This entry is about one TCR beta chain. Participant age was roughly 18 to 90 years, and participants resided in approximately 25 US areas. Original analysis: Estimates of nucleated cell counts were drawn from the amplification of reference gene primers. Produced via immunoSEQ multiplex PCR; TCRdb's table is partial and in-frame only. The V and J calls and clone size are taken from that table; D and trimming were inferred from the DNA. The repertoire consists of under 200,000 clones, with approximately 82% occurring once and the leading ten covering 3.6%. These data belong to a study of blood T cell repertoires in COVID-19. Germline CDR1 reads LGHDT; CDR2 reads YNNKEL (reference sequence). CDR3 size: 15 residues. V lost 0 bases and J 2 bases, leaving 9 bases between the germline ends.

The clonotype comes from a woman aged 45-65 years in a cohort exposed to, infected with or recovered from COVID-19 (not recorded which). The V call is TRBV3-1 (or the pseudogene TRBV3-2), the J call TRBJ2-3; D may be TRBD1 (5 bases). Material: PBMCs or T cells enriched from blood (not recorded which). The CDR3 DNA follows: TGTGCCAGCAGCCAAGATGGGGCCCTCACAGATACGCAGTATTTT. Translation: CASSQDGALTDTQYF.